Listed here is a single T cell receptor (beta chain). One end of the junction fails to match germline, which may point to a read error. Sequencing was performed with immunoSEQ multiplex PCR; in TCRdb, only in-frame clones are kept and a portion is missing. The sample consists of about 91,000 clones, over 75% of them appearing once. The sample belongs to a study of OX40 agonist ivuxolimab in advanced cancers. The sample consisted of CD4+ or CD8+ T cells sorted from blood, taken in a trial of the OX40 agonist ivuxolimab. This TCR was sampled from an adult with an advanced solid tumor such as melanoma, head and neck, liver or kidney cancer.

In nucleotides, the CDR3 is TGTGCTAGCAGCCTTGGACTAGCGGGCTCCACAGATACGCAGTATTTT. As protein: CASSLGLAGSTDTQYF. V usage is TRBV7-7 and J usage is TRBJ2-3; the match to TRBD2 covers 11 bases. Germline CDR1 reads SSHAT; CDR2 reads FNYEAQ (reference sequence). The CDR3 runs to 16 residues.